This T cell receptor beta chain derives from a study of vaccination and CD4 T cells after COVID-19. About the research overall: Comprising six males and four females, the convalescent participants counted two Hispanic individuals among them. Study-wide points: Only relatively few convalescent patients were studied, and early post-infection timepoints were not analyzed. Within convalescent individuals, 304 out of 307 vaccine-specific clones proved to be spike mono-reactive.

Germline V gene sequence: CDR1 KGHDR, CDR2 SFDVKD. V was shortened by 5 bases and J by 2 bases, with 5 bases between the two germline ends. This CDR3 region has 12 residues. The treatment here: approximately 9-day PBMC culture with coronavirus spike peptide pools or control peptides (ViraFEST assay). The ViraFEST method relied on peptide pools to expand antigen-specific T cells, followed by TCR sequencing. For this clonotype: The target antigen is unknown.

Sequencing of DNA taken from cultured CD4+ T cells relied on the Oncomine TCR Beta short-read assay. TCRdb redid the calling of the PCR reads with MiXCR, one entry per CDR3 protein. This sample yields about 13,000 distinct CDR3 sequences, of which around two fifths are seen a single time; almost 9.5% belongs to the top ten. The clonotype was recovered from a human donor who had recovered from COVID-19. The genes are TRBV24-1 and TRBJ1-2, with D possibly being TRBD1 (5 bases). What was sequenced was CD4+ T cells from blood, cultured in vitro. CDR3 in DNA: TGTGCCACCAGTGCAGGGAACTATGGCTACACCTTC. It translates to CATSAGNYGYTF.